The text below deals with one T cell receptor (beta chain). No antigen is known for it. This sample is drawn from a study of OX40 agonist ivuxolimab in advanced cancers. Findings of the study overall: Within 6 weeks, CD4+ and CD8+ blood T cells expanded clonally at 0.1 to 3.0 mg/kg. Average numbers of expanded clones were greater in CD8+ T cells than in CD4+. At 0.1-3.0 mg/kg, partial responders had clonal expansion among the lowest observed.

Germline V gene sequence: CDR1 MNHNY, CDR2 SVGAGI (reference sequence). The CDR3 loop spans 16 amino acids. V lost 0 bases, J lost 0 bases, and 11 bases lay in between. The data were produced by immunoSEQ multiplex PCR, yet TCRdb's version contains in-frame clones alone and is incomplete. The sample consists of some 83,000 clones, about 89% of them appearing once. No patient had autoimmune disease or received systemic immunosuppression. Sequencing used CD4+ or CD8+ T cells sorted from blood, obtained in a trial of the OX40 agonist ivuxolimab. The chain carries TRBV6-6 and TRBJ1-1; tentative D call: TRBD1 (6 bases). This clonotype was obtained from an adult with an advanced solid tumor such as melanoma, head and neck, liver or kidney cancer. The CDR3 loop is CASSYSLQGLNTEAFF. In DNA form, the CDR3 reads TGTGCCAGCAGTTACTCCCTACAGGGATTGAACACTGAAGCTTTCTTT.